Listed here are 15 T cell receptor beta chains from one sample, sequenced in a study of blood T cell repertoires in COVID-19. The assay was immunoSEQ multiplex PCR, and TCRdb's table has in-frame clones only and misses some. In the table there are some 100,000 clones, 80% of which are singletons. Sequencing was performed on peripheral blood. The receptors originated from a human donor in a cohort sampled during active or convalescent COVID-19.

The chain is built from TRBV2 and TRBJ1-1; D possibly corresponds to TRBD1 (5 bases). With 7 bases removed from V and 6 bases from J, the gap between germline ends came to 15 bases. CDR1 SNHLY and CDR2 FYNNEI come from the germline V gene. The CDR3 runs 13 residues. CDR3 DNA sequence: TGTGCCAGCACCTCAACGTGGGGGGCTGAAGCTTTCTTT. It codes for CASTSTWGAEAFF. Using reference TRBV2 and TRBJ1-1 for the parts outside the CDR3, the full variable domain is EPEVTQTPSHQVTQMGQEVILRCVPISNHLYFYWYRQILGQKVEFLVSFYNNEISEKSEIFDDQFSVERPDGSNFTLKIRSTKLEDSAMYFCASTSTWGAEAFFGQGTRLTVV.

V usage is TRBV5-1 and J usage is TRBJ2-3, with 7 bases fitting TRBD2. The CDR3 loop spans 15 amino acids. With V trimmed by 6 bases and J by 2 bases, 9 bases remained unmatched. CDR1 SGHRS and CDR2 YFSETQ come from the germline V gene. CDR3 nucleotides: TGCGCCAGCACCTTACTAGCGAGATACACAGATACGCAGTATTTT. It translates to CASTLLARYTDTQYF.

The chain recombines TRBV7-8 with TRBJ2-3; no definite D call. Deletions cut 5 bases from V and 0 bases from J, with 6 bases between. The CDR3 sequence is 13 residues long. The V gene's germline CDR1 is SGHVS and CDR2 FQNEAQ. The CDR3: CASSVQSTDTQYF. The CDR3 nucleotides read TGTGCCAGCAGCGTACAGAGCACAGATACGCAGTATTTT.

The V and J genes are TRBV24-1 and TRBJ2-5; the D gene is possibly TRBD2 (7 bases). Trimming stripped 7 bases from V and 1 base from J, with 21 bases between. The CDR3 length is 17 residues. The V gene's germline CDR1 is KGHDR and CDR2 SFDVKD. The CDR3 nucleotides are TGTGCCACCAGCCCCGCGGTAGGGGGGGTAGCCCAAGAGACCCAGTACTTC. This translates into CATSPAVGGVAQETQYF.

This rearrangement joins TRBV15 to TRBJ2-2; 10 bases match TRBD2. The ends lost 1 base at V and 2 bases at J; junction bases unmatched: 4. Per germline, CDR1 LNHNV and CDR2 YYDKDF (reference sequence). This CDR3 is 17 amino acids long. This CDR3 reads CATSRVLAGFNTGELFF. CDR3 DNA: TGTGCCACCAGCAGAGTACTAGCGGGATTTAACACCGGGGAGCTGTTTTTT.

The V gene is TRBV6-2 or TRBV6-3, the J gene TRBJ2-7; no clear D. Germline lookup yields CDR1 MNHEY and CDR2 SVGEGT. Trimming removed 1 base at V and 7 bases at J, with 23 bases between. This CDR3 comprises 17 residues. CDR3 bases: TGTGCCAGCAGTTACTTCTCACCTGTATTCCGGCGGCGGGAGCAGTACTTC. It yields the protein CASSYFSPVFRRREQYF.

CDR3 sequence (DNA): TGTGCCAGTATCGGGGACAGGGCCGTTGGCACTGAAGCTTTCTTT. Its protein is CASIGDRAVGTEAFF. The V call is TRBV19, the J call TRBJ1-1, with 9 bases lining up with TRBD1. Germline CDR1 is LNHDA and CDR2 is SQIVND (reference sequence). The CDR3 length is 15 residues. Trimming removed 7 bases from V and 4 bases from J; junction bases left unmatched: 10.

The rearrangement joins TRBV7-2 to TRBJ2-7, with D possibly being TRBD2 (6 bases). Trimming shortened V by 1 base and J by 6 bases, and 10 bases separated the two germline ends. This CDR3 is built from 13 residues. The V gene's germline CDR1 is SGHTA and CDR2 FQGNSA. CDR3 DNA sequence: TGTGCCAGCAGCTTAGTTGAGGGAGGCGAGCAGTACTTC. Translated: CASSLVEGGEQYF.

This sequence joins TRBV10-3 and TRBJ2-7; TRBD1 agrees at 8 bases. The ends lost 4 bases at V and 4 bases at J; junction bases unmatched: 6. Germline CDR1 ENHRY, CDR2 SYGVKD. The CDR3 contains 14 residues. Here the CDR3 reads CAISVGTGGYEQYF. Here the CDR3 DNA reads TGTGCCATCAGTGTGGGAACAGGGGGATACGAGCAGTACTTC.

The chain has TRBV20-1 and TRBJ1-6; D remains ambiguous. From germline, CDR1 is DFQATT and CDR2 SNEGSKA (reference sequence). The CDR3 consists of 13 residues. With 6 bases removed from V and 8 bases from J, the gap between germline ends came to 14 bases. CDR3 loop: CSASESFDSPLHF. In DNA, the CDR3 is TGCAGTGCCAGTGAGAGTTTTGATTCACCCCTCCACTTT.

CDR3 nucleotide sequence: TGTGCCAGCAGCTTCCAGGATTACACAGATACGCAGTATTTT. Its translation is CASSFQDYTDTQYF. The rearrangement uses TRBV7-8 and TRBJ2-3; D gene uncertain. Between the trimmed V and J ends, which lost 3 bases and 2 bases, there was a span of 9 bases. This CDR3 is built from 14 residues. CDR1 is SGHVS, CDR2 FQNEAQ, per germline. The variable domain in full, completed from reference TRBV7-8 and TRBJ2-3, reads GAGVSQSPRYKVAKRGQDVALRCDPISGHVSLFWYQQALGQGPEFLTYFQNEAQLDKSGLPSDRFFAERPEGSVSTLKIQRTQQEDSAVYLCASSFQDYTDTQYFGPGTRLTVL.

The genes are TRBV14 and TRBJ1-6; TRBD1 might be the D (5 bases). CDR1 and CDR2 (germline): SGHDN, FVKESK. The V end was cut by 3 bases, the J end by 7 bases, with 13 bases between. The CDR3 has 15 residues. DNA for the CDR3: TGTGCCAGCAGCCAGAGCGACAGAATAAATTCACCCCTCCACTTT. This codes for CASSQSDRINSPLHF.

This rearrangement joins TRBV4-1 to TRBJ1-2, with 9 bases that match TRBD1. Germline values: CDR1 MGHRA, CDR2 YSYEKL. The ends lost 4 bases at V and 7 bases at J; junction bases unmatched: 7. There are 14 residues in the CDR3. The CDR3 DNA follows: TGCGCCAGCAGCCCCTCCGGGACAGGGACTGGCTACACCTTC. This encodes CASSPSGTGTGYTF.

V and J are TRBV7-2 and TRBJ2-4, with no clear D. Germline V gene data show CDR1 as SGHTA and CDR2 as FQGNSA. This CDR3 comprises 18 residues. Between the trimmed V and J ends, which lost 6 bases and 0 bases, there was a span of 21 bases. CDR3 nucleotides: TGTGCCAGCAGTCATGCGCCGGGTGCCTTAATAGCCAAAAACATTCAGTACTTC. Protein: CASSHAPGALIAKNIQYF.

The genes are TRBV28 and TRBJ2-4, with 15 bases fitting TRBD2. The CDR3 loop spans 19 amino acids. Germline V lookup: CDR1 MDHEN, CDR2 SYDVKM. V trimming: 6 bases; J trimming: 0 bases; junction bases outside the gene matches: 9. The CDR3 protein is CASSAAGTSGGIAKNIQYF. CDR3 DNA sequence: TGTGCCAGCAGCGCTGCCGGGACTAGCGGGGGGATAGCCAAAAACATTCAGTACTTC.